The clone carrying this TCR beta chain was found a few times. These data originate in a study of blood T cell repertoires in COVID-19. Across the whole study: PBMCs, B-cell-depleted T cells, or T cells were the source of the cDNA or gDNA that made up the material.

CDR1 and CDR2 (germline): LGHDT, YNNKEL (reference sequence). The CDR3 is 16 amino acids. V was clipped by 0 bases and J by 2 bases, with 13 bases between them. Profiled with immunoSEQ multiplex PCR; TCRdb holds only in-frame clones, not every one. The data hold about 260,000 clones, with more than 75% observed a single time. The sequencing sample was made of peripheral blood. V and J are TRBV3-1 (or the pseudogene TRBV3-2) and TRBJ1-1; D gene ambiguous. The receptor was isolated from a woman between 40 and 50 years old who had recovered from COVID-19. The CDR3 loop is CASSQEPREINTEAFF. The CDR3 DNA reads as TGTGCCAGCAGCCAAGAACCCCGAGAAATCAACACTGAAGCTTTCTTT.